These 2 T cell receptor beta chains originate from one sample sequenced in a study of PD-1 blockade in classical Hodgkin lymphoma. TCRdb's table, derived via immunoSEQ multiplex PCR, lists solely in-frame clones and lacks some. The sample includes tens of thousands of clones, around 67% of them seen just once. Every patient experienced relapse after autologous stem cell transplantation, and brentuximab vedotin exposure varied. The specimen was peripheral blood mononuclear cells (PBMCs), collected before the second cycle of nivolumab. The receptors derive from a human donor with classical Hodgkin lymphoma.

This clone was picked up a small number of times. J is TRBJ2-7 and V is TRBV5-1, with D perhaps TRBD2 (6 bases). The CDR3 is 13 amino acids. Trimming removed 2 bases at V and 3 bases at J, with 9 bases between. In germline, CDR1 is SGHRS, CDR2 YFSETQ. The CDR3: CASSFSGLYEQYF. CDR3 sequence (DNA): TGCGCCAGCAGCTTTAGCGGACTCTACGAGCAGTACTTC. Filled out from reference TRBV5-1 and TRBJ2-7, the complete variable domain reads KAGVTQTPRYLIKTRGQQVTLSCSPISGHRSVSWYQQTPGQGLQFLFEYFSETQRNKGNFPGRFSGRQFSNSRSEMNVSTLELGDSALYLCASSFSGLYEQYFGPGTRLTVT.

The chain uses TRBV4-1 and TRBJ2-5; D is unresolved. V lost 4 bases and J 5 bases, leaving 17 bases between the germline ends. From germline, CDR1 is MGHRA and CDR2 YSYEKL. The CDR3 totals 15 residues. The chain's CDR3 is CASSPLDGVGETQYF. CDR3 nucleotide sequence: TGCGCCAGCAGCCCCCTGGACGGCGTAGGGGAGACCCAGTACTTC.